This T cell receptor beta chain was retrieved from a study of cytomegalovirus exposure and HLA in healthy donors. Study information: Ancestry clustering placed 70% to 90% of over 300 genotyped donors in the Caucasian-associated cluster.

The PCR employed 60 Vbeta primers together with 13 Jbeta primers. The assay was immunoSEQ multiplex PCR, and TCRdb's table has in-frame clones only and misses some. This sample has approximately 89,000 clones, with about 76% found just once. V was clipped by 8 bases and J by 3 bases, with 14 bases between them. CDR1 MDHEN and CDR2 SYDVKM come from the germline V gene. The CDR3 runs 13 residues. This rearrangement joins TRBV28 to TRBJ2-7; D is perhaps TRBD1 (7 bases). This clonotype originated in a man aged 25-45 years in good health and CMV-seropositive. The specimen was PBMCs. The CDR3 protein is CASRRGPGYEQYF. The CDR3 DNA is TGTGCCAGCCGGAGGGGGCCGGGCTACGAGCAGTACTTC.